A single sample gave rise to the 10 T cell receptor beta chains below, sequenced in a study of T cells after yellow fever vaccination. TCRdb re-analysed the 5' RACE reads in MiXCR, keeping a single row per CDR3 protein. The sample holds about 230,000 distinct CDR3 sequences, approximately 6.3% seen once. This specimen consisted of CD4+ T cells sorted from PBMCs, obtained on the day of the yellow fever booster vaccination. The receptor source for this set is a young man who received the YFV17D yellow fever vaccine.

This clonotype came up a few times. The chain has TRBV25-1 and TRBJ2-7, with D perhaps matching TRBD1 (5 bases). V gave up 0 bases and J gave up 1 base, with 10 bases separating them. The CDR3 consists of 15 residues. CDR1 is MGHDK and CDR2 is SYGVNS in the germline V gene. CDR3 sequence: CASSEYRALSYEQYF. As DNA, the CDR3 is TGTGCCAGCAGTGAATACAGGGCCCTATCCTACGAGCAGTACTTC.

This clonotype was observed a few times. The chain is built from TRBV10-2 and TRBJ2-6, with D perhaps given as TRBD1 or TRBD2 (5 bases each). The CDR3 runs 16 residues. V gave up 2 bases and J gave up 0 bases, with 8 bases separating them. Germline CDR1 reads WSHSY; CDR2 reads SAAADI. The CDR3 coding sequence is TGCGCCAGCAGTGAGGGGGACGGCTCTGGGGCCAACGTCCTGACTTTC. This codes for CASSEGDGSGANVLTF.

A few counts support this clonotype. CDR3 amino acids: CASSLGSGPKTQYF. The CDR3 coding sequence is TGTGCCAGCAGCTTAGGTAGCGGGCCGAAGACCCAGTACTTC. This chain uses TRBV7-2 with TRBJ2-5; 7 bases align to TRBD2. Germline CDR1 SGHTA, CDR2 FQGNSA. This CDR3 is built from 14 residues. V was clipped by 1 base and J by 6 bases; unmatched bases: 5.

This clonotype was detected a few times. This chain joins TRBV7-2 and TRBJ2-3, with no clear D. Trimming left V 1 base short and J 8 bases short, with 7 bases between. The CDR3 runs to 12 residues. CDR1 is SGHTA, CDR2 FQGNSA, per germline. CDR3 coding DNA: TGTGCCAGCAGCTTAGAACTACTTACGCAGTATTTT. It yields the protein CASSLELLTQYF.

This clonotype was counted a few times. The J gene is TRBJ1-1, the V gene TRBV4-3; TRBD1 matches at 8 bases. Germline V gene lookup returns CDR1 LGHNA and CDR2 YSLEER. This CDR3 spans 15 amino acids. Trimming removed 3 bases from V and 1 base from J; junction bases left unmatched: 4. This chain's CDR3 is CASSQRGQGNTEAFF. CDR3 DNA: TGCGCCAGCAGCCAGAGAGGACAGGGGAACACTGAAGCTTTCTTT.

A note on this clonotype: A much larger clone is a single base away; this may be a read error. The rearrangement joins TRBV3-1 to TRBJ2-5; 7 nucleotides align to TRBD2. The CDR3 is 18 amino acids. Losses at the gene ends were 0 bases for V and 1 base for J; bases not matched to a gene: 11. The V gene's germline CDR1 is LGHDT and CDR2 YNNKEL (reference sequence). Here the CDR3 reads CASSQEGLTGGPQETQYF. DNA for the CDR3: TGTGCCAGCAGCCAAGAGGGACTAACGGGAGGACCCCAAGAGACCCAGTACTTC.

The gene calls are TRBV20-1 and TRBJ2-3, with 7 bases aligning to TRBD2. CDR1 is DFQATT, CDR2 SNEGSKA, per germline (reference sequence). The J segment lost 1 base and the V segment lost 3 bases, leaving 4 bases of the junction unmatched. The CDR3 runs 14 residues. CDR3 DNA sequence: TGCAGTGCTAGTTGGGCGGGAGGCACAGATACGCAGTATTTT. It translates to CSASWAGGTDTQYF.

The table lists this clonotype with many counts. The V and J genes are TRBV11-2 and TRBJ2-2; D is perhaps TRBD1 (6 bases). CDR3 length: 19 amino acids. From germline, CDR1 is SGHAT and CDR2 FQNNGV. V lost 5 bases to trimming and J lost 2 bases, with 24 bases between them. CDR3 in DNA: TGTGCCAGCAGCCTAGTACCCAACGGACAGTCCTTAAACACCGGGGAGCTGTTTTTT. Its translation is CASSLVPNGQSLNTGELFF.

This clonotype was seen many times. V is TRBV5-1 and J is TRBJ2-2; weak D call: TRBD2 (7 bases). CDR1 SGHRS and CDR2 YFSETQ come from the germline V gene. V gave up 4 bases and J gave up 0 bases, with 13 bases separating them. The CDR3 has 16 amino acids. Here the CDR3 reads CASSHRGGANTGELFF. In nucleotides, the CDR3 is TGCGCCAGCAGCCACAGAGGGGGGGCGAACACCGGGGAGCTGTTTTTT.

This CDR3 is CASSLWGSSGNTIYF. CDR3 nucleotide sequence: TGTGCCAGCAGCTTGTGGGGGTCCTCTGGAAACACCATATATTTT. The rearrangement uses TRBV7-9 and TRBJ1-3; the D gene is possibly TRBD1 (5 bases). In germline, CDR1 is SEHNR, CDR2 FQNEAQ (reference sequence). This CDR3 is built from 15 residues. The V end was cut by 3 bases, the J end by 0 bases, with 9 bases between.